This TCR beta chain was observed in a study of blood T cells in healthy people across ages. As regards this clonotype: Its antigen is not known.

Together with a sample-barcoded 5' primer, a J-beta primer mix was included in a second PCR lasting roughly 7 to 11 cycles. Via MiXCR, TCRdb re-called the 5' RACE reads, giving one row per CDR3 protein. The sample has about 1.6 million distinct CDR3 sequences; 34% are singletons. The study's findings and limits: When set beside aged donors, long-lived donors presented more naive CD4+ cells and higher diversity. Among T cells, TCR beta diversity per million cells dropped roughly linearly as age rose.

V was shortened by 0 bases and J by 8 bases, with 7 bases between the two germline ends. The CDR3 runs to 13 residues. The germline gives CDR1 LGHDT, CDR2 YNNKEL (reference sequence). Healthy Caucasian individuals from Russia aged about 6 to 95 served as donors. Each sample had at least 6 million PBMCs isolated. The chain recombines TRBV3-1 with TRBJ2-2, with D unclear. The sequence was obtained from a woman in her twenties or thirties in good health. The specimen sequenced was blood. CDR3 nucleotides: TGTGCCAGCAGCCAAGATAAAGCTGGGGAGCTGTTTTTT. It specifies CASSQDKAGELFF.